This TCR beta chain came from a study of technical replicates of blood from a few donors. Trimming removed 4 bases at V and 7 bases at J, with 11 bases between. CDR3 length: 13 amino acids. Germline V lookup: CDR1 KGHSY, CDR2 FQNENV. Method: immunoSEQ multiplex PCR; TCRdb's copy keeps in-frame clones and lacks some. The sample shows approximately 65,000 clones, around 87% of them seen only once. Source material: PBMCs. The J gene is TRBJ1-5, the V gene TRBV16; the D gene is possibly TRBD1 (5 bases). The sequence derives from a human donor in good health. Some clones in this sample may be carry-over from other donors' samples. CDR3 in DNA: TGTGCCAGCAGCCTTCCGGGGGGACAGCCCCAGCATTTT. Its protein product is CASSLPGGQPQHF.